Included here is one T cell receptor (beta chain) sequence, with context. This specimen comes from a study of identical twins. TCRdb itself ran the 5' RACE reads through MiXCR, one entry per CDR3 protein. The sample consists of some 500,000 distinct CDR3 sequences, 14% of them appearing once. Trimming removed 3 bases from V and 2 bases from J, with 8 bases in between. Germline V lookup: CDR1 KGHDR, CDR2 SFDVKD. The CDR3 consists of 14 residues. The same specimen was also included in a second study, on yellow fever vaccine responses in identical twins.

Sequenced: CD4+ T cells sorted from blood. The receptor was isolated from a woman aged 18-29 years in good health. The chain has TRBV24-1 and TRBJ2-3; D is uncertain. The CDR3 here is CATSDRRFTDTQYF. The CDR3 nucleotides read TGTGCCACCAGTGATCGACGGTTCACAGATACGCAGTATTTT.